This T cell receptor beta chain stems from a study of cytomegalovirus exposure and HLA in healthy donors. The length of the CDR3 is 16 residues. The germline V gene encodes CDR1 MNHNY and CDR2 SVGAGI (reference sequence). Trimming cost V 2 bases and J 4 bases, with 17 bases left between them. Study-level points and caveats: The tendency of first-cohort TCR clusters to co-occur in the 110 or so validation repertoires emerged from a later analysis. CMV antigen specificity was confirmed in vitro for three CMV-associated chains. According to the study, roughly 160 TCR beta chains were cytomegalovirus-associated. With high specificity and sensitivity, the classifier reportedly diagnosed cytomegalovirus status.

Notes on this clone: Its specificity is not known.

The table came from immunoSEQ multiplex PCR; TCRdb's copy has only in-frame clones and leaves some out. The sample carries over 200,000 clones, approximately 80% recorded once. The specimen was PBMCs. V and J are TRBV6-6 and TRBJ1-2; possible D gene TRBD1, 6 bases. This sequence originates from a woman aged 25 to 39 in good health and CMV-seropositive. This CDR3 is CASSYRGGTGFYGYTF. The CDR3 region has the DNA TGTGCCAGCAGTTACAGGGGAGGTACAGGGTTCTATGGCTACACCTTC.